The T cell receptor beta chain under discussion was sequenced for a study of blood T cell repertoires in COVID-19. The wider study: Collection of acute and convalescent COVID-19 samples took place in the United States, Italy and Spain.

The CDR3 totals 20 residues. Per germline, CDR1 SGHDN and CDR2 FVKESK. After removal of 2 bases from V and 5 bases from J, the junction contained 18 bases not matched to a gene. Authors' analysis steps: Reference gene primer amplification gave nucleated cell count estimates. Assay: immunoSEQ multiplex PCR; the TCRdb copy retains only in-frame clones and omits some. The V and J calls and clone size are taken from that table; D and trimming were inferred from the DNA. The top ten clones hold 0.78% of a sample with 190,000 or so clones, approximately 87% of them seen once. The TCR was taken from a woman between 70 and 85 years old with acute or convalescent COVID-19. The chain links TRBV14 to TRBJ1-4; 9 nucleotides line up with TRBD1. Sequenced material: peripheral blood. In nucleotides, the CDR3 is TGTGCCAGCAGCCAAAGAACGCCGGGACAGGGAAGAGGAGGGAATGAAAAACTGTTTTTT. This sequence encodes CASSQRTPGQGRGGNEKLFF. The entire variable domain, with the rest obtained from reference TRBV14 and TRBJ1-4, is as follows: EAGVTQFPSHSVIEKGQTVTLRCDPISGHDNLYWYRRVMGKEIKFLLHFVKESKQDESGMPNNRFLAERTGGTYSTLKVQPAELEDSGVYFCASSQRTPGQGRGGNEKLFFGSGTQLSVL.